A selection of T cell receptor beta chains follows, all from one sample in a study of control samples from healthy donors and cancer patients. Using immunoSEQ multiplex PCR, the repertoire was profiled, and TCRdb retains in-frame clones only, with some absent. Among about 98,000 clones, approximately 90% were seen once, and the ten largest hold 2% to 2.5%. Specimen: blood. The receptors originated from a woman younger than 35 in good health. Both conserved end residues are part of each CDR3. Fields, in order: J gene, V gene, CDR3 length, D gene, clone size, CDR3 protein, CDR3 DNA. A D gene is named only where the DNA matches it firmly. Clone sizes are given selectively: once, few, many, or a class where the clone is expanded.

TRBJ1-2,TRBV6-4,16,TRBD1,.,CASSDSIGQGVYGYTF,TGTGCCAGCAGTGACTCGATCGGGCAGGGGGTCTATGGCTACACCTTC
TRBJ2-2,TRBV7-3,15,TRBD2,.,CASSLVPAGTGELFF,TGTGCCAGCAGCTTAGTGCCAGCGGGAACCGGGGAGCTGTTTTTT
TRBJ2-5,TRBV6-5,14,TRBD1,.,CASSFLGQGITQYF,TGTGCCAGCAGTTTCCTAGGACAGGGAATAACCCAGTACTTC
TRBJ2-1,TRBV9,16,.,.,CASSLRTQGHYNEQFF,TGTGCCAGCAGCTTGCGGACCCAGGGCCACTACAATGAGCAGTTCTTC
TRBJ1-2,TRBV24-1,12,.,.,CATSDLEGGYTF,TGTGCCACCAGTGATTTAGAGGGTGGCTACACCTTC
TRBJ2-3,TRBV28,14,.,.,CASSLGDFSDTQYF,TGTGCCAGCAGTTTGGGGGACTTCTCAGATACGCAGTATTTT
TRBJ1-4,TRBV11-3,15,.,.,CASSLVSRRNEKLFF,TGTGCCAGCAGCTTAGTATCCAGGCGTAATGAAAAACTGTTTTTT
TRBJ2-1,TRBV9,16,.,.,CASSVGQASSYNEQFF,TGTGCCAGCAGCGTAGGGCAGGCGAGCTCCTACAATGAGCAGTTCTTC
TRBJ1-2,TRBV6-5,15,TRBD1,once,CASSRGTGDNYGYTF,TGTGCCAGCAGTCGAGGGACAGGTGACAACTATGGCTACACCTTC
TRBJ2-1,TRBV7-8,18,TRBD2,.,CASSYPPGSGRLLNEQFF,TGTGCCAGCAGCTACCCCCCCGGAAGCGGGAGGCTCCTCAATGAGCAGTTCTTC
TRBJ1-1,TRBV7-3,16,.,.,CASSLSPISGVTEAFF,TGTGCCAGCAGCTTATCCCCCATCAGTGGGGTCACTGAAGCTTTCTTT
TRBJ2-6,TRBV5-1,20,TRBD1,.,CASSLPLGTGSLAGANVLTF,TGCGCCAGCAGCTTGCCTCTCGGGACAGGGAGTTTAGCTGGGGCCAACGTCCTGACTTTC
TRBJ1-3,TRBV15,16,.,.,CATSRDKGAPGNTIYF,TGTGCCACCAGCAGAGATAAAGGGGCACCTGGAAACACCATATATTTT
TRBJ2-3,TRBV29-1,16,.,.,CSVSILGTSSTDTQYF,TGCAGCGTTTCGATCCTGGGCACCTCTAGCACAGATACGCAGTATTTT
TRBJ1-3,TRBV3-1/TRBV3-2,16,.,.,CASSQLSTVSGNTIYF,TGTGCCAGCAGCCAACTTTCGACAGTCTCTGGAAACACCATATATTTT